This T cell receptor (beta chain) was found in a study of cytomegalovirus exposure and HLA in healthy donors. The PCR was carried out with 60 Vbeta primers and 13 Jbeta primers. Data came from immunoSEQ multiplex PCR; TCRdb stores just in-frame clones and leaves some out. This sample lists around 64,000 clones; its ten largest clones have roughly 2.6%. With regard to this clone: Its antigen is as yet unknown.

Study conclusions and caveats: For most TCR sequences rarity was the rule, although some public TCRs occurred in many donors. The records held CMV serostatus as the only immune exposure information. On later analysis, the bulk of CMV-associated TCR beta chains appeared to be HLA-restricted.

Trimming took 5 bases from V and 2 from J; bases not matched to a gene: 11. CDR3 length: 16 residues. Germline V gene sequence: CDR1 SGHDT, CDR2 YYEEEE. The TCR was taken from a female donor in good health and CMV-seropositive. The gene calls are TRBV5-6 and TRBJ2-3; 7 positions agree with TRBD1. The sequenced material came from PBMCs. The CDR3 sequence is CASRGWGTEVTDTQYF. The CDR3 region has the DNA TGTGCCAGCAGGGGTTGGGGGACAGAAGTCACAGATACGCAGTATTTT.